These 13 T cell receptor beta chains share one sample of origin, sequenced in a study of blood T cell repertoires in COVID-19. Clones were read by immunoSEQ multiplex PCR, and TCRdb kept only the in-frame ones, dropping some. Of 40,000 or so clones listed, about 86% are singletons. The source material was peripheral blood. The source is a human donor with acute or convalescent COVID-19. The donor label of this sample is uncertain.

V usage is TRBV7-9 and J usage is TRBJ1-1; TRBD1 aligns across 8 bases. The CDR3 is 16 amino acids. The V and J ends lost 7 bases and 5 bases, in that order; junction bases with no gene match: 15. Germline assignment: CDR1 SEHNR and CDR2 FQNEAQ (reference sequence). The CDR3 spells CASIDGTGPKWTEAFF. The CDR3 region has the DNA TGTGCCAGCATCGACGGGACAGGACCAAAATGGACTGAAGCTTTCTTT.

V gene TRBV6-5 combines with J gene TRBJ1-3; D gene ambiguous. The CDR3 runs 13 residues. Trimming stripped 8 bases from V and 4 bases from J, with 12 bases between. Germline V CDR1 and CDR2: MNHEY, SVGAGI. The CDR3 DNA sequence: TGTGCCAGCGCCCGAGGAAGCGGAAACACCATATATTTT. It codes for CASARGSGNTIYF.

V gene TRBV9 combines with J gene TRBJ2-1; 8 bases map to TRBD2. The junction had 6 bases not matched to a gene; V was cut back by 0 bases and J by 4 bases. The CDR3 is 16 amino acids. Germline CDR1 and CDR2: SGDLS and YYNGEE. The CDR3 spells CASSVGYGRAYNEQFF. CDR3 sequence (DNA): TGTGCCAGCAGCGTAGGTTACGGGAGGGCTTACAATGAGCAGTTCTTC.

This clone has a handful of counts. The chain couples TRBV18 to TRBJ1-6; TRBD1 matches at 10 bases. This CDR3 region has 15 residues. Germline CDR1 reads KGHSH; CDR2 reads LQKENI. V shed 4 bases, J shed 9 bases, and the junction held 6 bases outside the gene matches. The CDR3 sequence: CASSLTGTGVSPLHF. In DNA form, the CDR3 reads TGTGCCAGCTCACTTACCGGGACAGGGGTTTCACCCCTCCACTTT. Full variable domain (remainder filled in from reference TRBV18 and TRBJ1-6): NAGVMQNPRHLVRRRGQEARLRCSPMKGHSHVYWYRQLPEEGLKFMVYLQKENIIDESGMPKERFSAEFPKEGPSILRIQQVVRGDSAAYFCASSLTGTGVSPLHFGNGTRLTVT.

The V and J genes are TRBV28 and TRBJ2-7, with TRBD1 identical over 10 bases. CDR1 is MDHEN, CDR2 SYDVKM, per germline. The CDR3 covers 15 residues. With V trimmed by 6 bases and J by 5 bases, 10 bases remained unmatched. The CDR3 spells CASRTPGQGIHEQYF. In nucleotides, the CDR3 is TGTGCCAGCAGGACACCGGGACAGGGGATTCACGAGCAGTACTTC.

This clone was detected once. The chain uses TRBV5-1 and TRBJ1-2; TRBD1 matches at 7 bases. Germline values: CDR1 SGHRS, CDR2 YFSETQ. This CDR3 has 14 residues. V gave up 4 bases and J gave up 2 bases; unmatched junction bases: 5. The CDR3 protein is CASSGRDSNYGYTF. The CDR3 nucleotides read TGCGCCAGCAGCGGGCGGGACAGCAACTATGGCTACACCTTC.

V gene TRBV6-2 or TRBV6-3 combines with J gene TRBJ1-2, with a possible D match to TRBD1 (6 bases). V dropped 5 bases and J dropped 8 bases, with 21 bases sitting between them. Germline V lookup: CDR1 MNHEY, CDR2 SVGEGT. This CDR3 is built from 15 residues. CDR3 residues: CASSLHGPPGGGYTF. The CDR3 region has the DNA TGTGCCAGCAGTCTCCACGGACCTCCGGGGGGCGGCTACACCTTC.

This chain links TRBV2 with TRBJ1-2; D is unresolved. CDR1 and CDR2 from the germline V gene are SNHLY and FYNNEI. Trimming took 1 base from V and 6 from J, leaving 18 bases between them. This CDR3 is 16 amino acids long. The CDR3 loop reads CASSEGFDTGWDGYTF. For the CDR3, the DNA is TGTGCCAGCAGTGAAGGATTCGACACCGGTTGGGATGGCTACACCTTC.

This rearrangement joins TRBV6-4 to TRBJ1-1; TRBD1 agrees at 11 bases. J gave up 3 bases and V 3 bases, and 0 bases lay outside the gene matches. In germline, CDR1 is MRHNA, CDR2 SNTAGT. This CDR3 comprises 14 residues. The DNA of the CDR3 is TGTGCCAGCAGTGAGGACAGGGGGCACACTGAAGCTTTCTTT. Translating gives CASSEDRGHTEAFF.

V usage is TRBV27 and J usage is TRBJ1-1, with 8 bases identical to TRBD1. Germline V gene data show CDR1 as MNHEY and CDR2 as SMNVEV (reference sequence). This CDR3 comprises 16 residues. The junction had 12 bases not matched to a gene; V was cut back by 5 bases and J by 4 bases. The CDR3 loop is CASSLGQGRKATEAFF. The DNA of the CDR3 is TGTGCCAGCAGTCTCGGACAGGGACGTAAGGCCACTGAAGCTTTCTTT.

V and J are TRBV2 and TRBJ2-2, with D perhaps TRBD1 (6 bases). The V gene lost 3 bases and the J gene lost 4 bases, with 15 bases spanning the gap. Germline values: CDR1 SNHLY, CDR2 FYNNEI. The CDR3 length is 16 residues. The CDR3 is CASSEGWGQATGELFF. CDR3 nucleotide sequence: TGTGCCAGCAGTGAGGGGTGGGGGCAGGCCACCGGGGAGCTGTTTTTT.

The chain uses TRBV10-2 and TRBJ1-5; TRBD1 might be the D (5 bases). The CDR3 length is 14 residues. The V end was cut by 3 bases, the J end by 4 bases, with 10 bases between. Germline assignment: CDR1 WSHSY and CDR2 SAAADI. The CDR3 bases are TGCGCCAGCAGTGACCCGGGGGAAAATCAGCCCCAGCATTTT. The encoded protein is CASSDPGENQPQHF.

The chain links TRBV7-8 to TRBJ2-3, with 7 bases aligning to TRBD1. Germline CDR1 SGHVS, CDR2 FQNEAQ. Unmatched junction bases numbered 7, after V lost 5 bases and J lost 2 bases. The CDR3 has 15 residues. The CDR3 region has the DNA TGTGCCAGCAGCCATAGACAGGGCTACACAGATACGCAGTATTTT. The encoded protein is CASSHRQGYTDTQYF.